This T cell receptor (beta chain) was identified during a study of spatial heterogeneity in lung cancer. Points from the study as a whole: In tumors, expanded intratumoral alpha and beta TCR counts tracked mutation counts. The numbers of ubiquitous and regional expanded TCRs correlated with ubiquitous and regional nonsynonymous mutations, respectively.

This clonotype has ten or more counts. As yet, its antigen is unknown. Time point: sample taken at primary tumor resection. A total of 72 untreated early-stage non-small cell lung cancer patients served as donors. Whole RNA, isolated from tumor, nontumor lung or frozen PBMC, was sequenced without prior sorting. Every TCR cDNA molecule bore its own unique molecular identifier. TCRdb analysed the 5' RACE reads with MiXCR anew, one entry per CDR3 protein. The data show over 15,000 distinct CDR3 sequences, with roughly 6% seen just once and approximately 3.5% held by the top ten. CDR1 is MNHEY and CDR2 is SMNVEV in the germline V gene (reference sequence). Germline trimming cut 3 bases from V and 2 bases from J; bases unmatched to any gene: 1. The CDR3 sequence is 14 residues long.

The starting material was lung tumor tissue, obtained at surgery. This chain links TRBV27 with TRBJ2-1; 7 nucleotides match TRBD2. The sequence derives from a female donor with early-stage non-small cell lung cancer. The DNA for the CDR3 is TGTGCCAGCAGTTTTCGGGGGGCCTACAATGAGCAGTTCTTC. Translating gives CASSFRGAYNEQFF.